The 14 T cell receptor beta chains below all came from one sample that was sequenced in a study of blood T cell repertoires in COVID-19. The method was immunoSEQ multiplex PCR; TCRdb's version includes in-frame clones alone and lacks a portion of them. Of under 200,000 clones listed, approximately 80% are singletons. What was sequenced was PBMCs or T cells enriched from blood (not recorded which). These receptors were obtained from a man over 45 who had recovered from COVID-19.

CDR3 sequence reads: CASSSTGGYGYTF. DNA of the CDR3: TGTGCCAGCAGCTCCACAGGGGGCTATGGCTACACCTTC. The rearrangement joins TRBV7-9 to TRBJ1-2, with TRBD1 matching 8 bases. The CDR3 loop spans 13 amino acids. Germline loops: CDR1 SEHNR, CDR2 FQNEAQ (reference sequence). The J segment lost 4 bases and the V segment lost 4 bases, leaving 2 bases of the junction unmatched.

This clone came up once. The genes are TRBV18 and TRBJ2-3, with D possibly TRBD2 on 6 matching bases. There are 14 residues in the CDR3. With 5 bases removed from V and 5 bases from J, the gap between germline ends came to 14 bases. The germline CDR1 and CDR2 sequences are KGHSH and LQKENI. The CDR3 reads CASSATGARDTQYF. CDR3 sequence (DNA): TGTGCCAGCTCAGCGACGGGAGCAAGAGATACGCAGTATTTT.

The chain uses TRBV5-1 and TRBJ1-4; TRBD1 matches 8 bases. From germline, CDR1 is SGHRS and CDR2 YFSETQ. J lost 6 bases, V lost 4 bases, and 8 bases had no gene match. There are 15 residues in the CDR3. In nucleotides, the CDR3 is TGCGCCAGCAGCCCCCGGACAGGGATGGATGAAAAACTGTTTTTT. Its protein is CASSPRTGMDEKLFF.

Worth noting for this clone: The sample carries other DNA sequences with the same CDR3. The rearrangement joins TRBV3-1 (or the pseudogene TRBV3-2) to TRBJ2-2; perhaps TRBD2 as D (5 bases). CDR1 and CDR2 (germline): LGHDT, YNNKEL (reference sequence). CDR3 length: 14 residues. V shed 1 base and J shed 4 bases, with 7 bases lying between them. The CDR3 DNA follows: TGTGCCAGCAGCCAAGGGGAGCGCACCGGGGAGCTGTTTTTT. Translation: CASSQGERTGELFF.

The chain joins TRBV5-1 to TRBJ2-4; 9 positions agree with TRBD1. The germline V gene encodes CDR1 SGHRS and CDR2 YFSETQ. The CDR3 contains 15 residues. The trim removed 4 bases at V and 9 bases at J, leaving 11 bases unmatched. In nucleotides, the CDR3 is TGCGCCAGCAGCGAAGGGACAGGGAGCTTTATCATTCAGTACTTC. It encodes CASSEGTGSFIIQYF.

This chain uses TRBV10-3 with TRBJ2-1, with D possibly being TRBD2 (5 bases). The CDR3 has 16 amino acids. Trimming stripped 0 bases from V and 0 bases from J, with 9 bases between. The germline gives CDR1 ENHRY, CDR2 SYGVKD. CDR3 sequence (DNA): TGTGCCATCAGTGAGTCGCGGGCAAGCTCCTACAATGAGCAGTTCTTC. Protein: CAISESRASSYNEQFF.

This clone appeared once. J is TRBJ1-6 and V is TRBV27; D might be TRBD1 (5 bases). V was shortened by 4 bases and J by 11 bases, with 18 bases between the two germline ends. This CDR3 is 15 amino acids long. Germline V CDR1 and CDR2: MNHEY, SMNVEV (reference sequence). Written as DNA, the CDR3 is TGTGCCAGCAGTTCCGACAGTCCCGGACGAACACCCCTCCACTTT. Residues: CASSSDSPGRTPLHF.

This sequence joins TRBV28 and TRBJ1-3; 8 bases align to TRBD1. The length of the CDR3 is 16 residues. V was clipped by 2 bases and J by 3 bases; unmatched bases: 6. Per germline, CDR1 MDHEN and CDR2 SYDVKM. The CDR3 nucleotides are TGTGCCAGCAGTTTACGCCGACAGGGGCTTGGAAACACCATATATTTT. Amino acid sequence: CASSLRRQGLGNTIYF.

The rearrangement uses TRBV2 and TRBJ1-5, with 8 bases matching TRBD1. The length of the CDR3 is 13 residues. Trimming at V came to 8 bases and at J to 5 bases, leaving 5 bases not matched to a gene. Germline lookup yields CDR1 SNHLY and CDR2 FYNNEI. This chain's CDR3 is CASVQDRDQPQHF. The CDR3 coding sequence is TGTGCCAGCGTGCAGGACAGGGATCAGCCCCAGCATTTT.

V and J are TRBV5-1 and TRBJ1-2; TRBD1 agrees at 9 bases. The CDR3 totals 15 residues. In germline, CDR1 is SGHRS, CDR2 YFSETQ. J gave up 8 bases and V 4 bases, and 12 bases lay outside the gene matches. The CDR3 coding sequence is TGCGCCAGCAGCCCAACCGGGACAGGGAAGGGGGGCTACACCTTC. Protein product: CASSPTGTGKGGYTF.

This clone was detected only a few times. This chain's CDR3 is CAISESRLATDTQYF. CDR3 DNA sequence: TGTGCCATCAGTGAGTCGAGGCTAGCGACAGATACGCAGTATTTT. V is TRBV10-3 and J is TRBJ2-3, with D perhaps matching TRBD2 (6 bases). This CDR3 is built from 15 residues. From germline, CDR1 is ENHRY and CDR2 SYGVKD. V was pared by 0 bases and J by 3 bases, with 10 bases between.

The rearrangement links TRBV25-1 to TRBJ2-7; D is unresolved. The germline gives CDR1 MGHDK, CDR2 SYGVNS. This CDR3 is built from 13 residues. With 3 bases removed from V and 4 bases from J, the gap between germline ends came to 10 bases. As DNA, the CDR3 is TGTGCCAGCAGTGATGTATATCCTTACGAGCAGTACTTC. Translating gives CASSDVYPYEQYF.

CDR3 in amino acids: CASSPGGGQPQHF. The CDR3 nucleotides read TGTGCCAGCAGTCCAGGGGGCGGGCAGCCCCAGCATTTT. The chain links TRBV2 to TRBJ1-5, with 8 bases identical to TRBD1. Looked up from germline, CDR1 is SNHLY and CDR2 is FYNNEI. The CDR3 extends over 13 amino acids. The J segment lost 7 bases and the V segment lost 5 bases, leaving 4 bases of the junction unmatched. Full variable domain (rest looked up from reference TRBV2 and TRBJ1-5): EPEVTQTPSHQVTQMGQEVILRCVPISNHLYFYWYRQILGQKVEFLVSFYNNEISEKSEIFDDQFSVERPDGSNFTLKIRSTKLEDSAMYFCASSPGGGQPQHFGDGTRLSIL.

The chain has TRBV7-9 and TRBJ2-7; D ambiguous. Trimming shortened V by 2 bases and J by 5 bases, and 10 bases separated the two germline ends. The CDR3 is 13 residues long. Germline CDR1 SEHNR, CDR2 FQNEAQ (reference sequence). This CDR3 is CASSLFSQDEQYF. CDR3 nucleotides: TGTGCCAGCAGCTTATTTTCCCAGGACGAGCAGTACTTC.